The 11 T cell receptor beta chains below all came from one sample that was sequenced in a study of CD8+CD57+ T cells in acquired aplastic anemia. Genomic DNA constituted the template upon which TCR beta VDJ and CDR3 profiling was performed. MiXCR, run by TCRdb on the reads, gives a single entry per CDR3 protein. The sample lists under 350,000 distinct CDR3 sequences; about 56% were seen once. Sequences were obtained from sorted CD4+, CD8+, or CD8+CD57+ T cells (not recorded which) from PBMCs. The receptors come from a human donor with severe aplastic anemia or a healthy control (not recorded which).

The V call is TRBV7-9, the J call TRBJ2-1; D unclear. CDR3 length equals 11 residues. Germline values: CDR1 SEHNR, CDR2 FQNEAQ (reference sequence). V was pared by 2 bases and J by 8 bases, with 4 bases between. CDR3 nucleotides: TGTGCCAGCAGCTTACTGGATGAGCAGTTCTTC. Translation gives CASSLLDEQFF.

For this clonotype: One junction end disagrees with the germline gene, perhaps due to a read error. The gene calls are TRBV7-2 and TRBJ2-3, with 8 bases aligning to TRBD2. CDR1 and CDR2 (germline): SGHTA, FQGNSA. The CDR3 length is 17 residues. The CDR3 DNA reads as TGCGCCAGCAGCTTCGGTGTGATAGCGGGGCTTACAGATACGCAGTATTTT. Translation gives CASSFGVIAGLTDTQYF. Filled out from reference TRBV7-2 and TRBJ2-3, the complete variable domain reads GAGVSQSPSNKVTEKGKDVELRCDPISGHTALYWYRQSLGQGLEFLIYFQGNSAPDKSGLPSDRFSAERTGGSVSTLTIQRTQQEDSAVYLCASSFGVIAGLTDTQYFGPGTRLTVL.

CDR3 protein: CASSEDRVGEQYF. The CDR3 region has the DNA TGTGCCAGCAGCGAAGACAGGGTAGGCGAGCAGTACTTC. The rearrangement uses TRBV5-6 and TRBJ2-7; TRBD1 agrees at 7 bases. CDR3 length: 13 residues. Losses at the gene ends were 4 bases for V and 6 bases for J; bases not matched to a gene: 7. Germline V lookup: CDR1 SGHDT, CDR2 YYEEEE.

This chain uses TRBV5-7 with TRBJ1-1; TRBD1 agrees at 8 bases. TRBV5-7 is treated as an ORF (open reading frame) with a function not yet certain. V was clipped by 3 bases and J by 6 bases; unmatched bases: 4. This CDR3 comprises 13 residues. The CDR3 nucleotides read TGTGCCAGCAGCTGGGACAGGACCCCTGAAGCTTTCTTT. Its protein is CASSWDRTPEAFF.

J is TRBJ1-5 and V is TRBV12-3 or TRBV12-4, with TRBD1 identical over 7 bases. The CDR3 length is 16 residues. V shed 6 bases and J 4 bases; nucleotides not matched to a gene: 12. The CDR3 reads CASSPGQNTKNQPQHF. The CDR3 nucleotides are TGTGCCAGCAGCCCGGGACAGAACACCAAAAATCAGCCCCAGCATTTT.

Many counts were recorded for this clonotype. V and J are TRBV6-1 and TRBJ2-3; no firm D call. CDR1 is MNHNS and CDR2 is SASEGT in the germline V gene. CDR3 length: 16 residues. Trimming shortened V by 0 bases and J by 0 bases, and 10 bases separated the two germline ends. The CDR3 coding sequence is TGTGCCAGCAGTGAAGCCCTAGGTACTAGCACAGATACGCAGTATTTT. Translating gives CASSEALGTSTDTQYF.

This clonotype was recorded at least ten times. The chain combines TRBV6-6 with TRBJ2-5, with D possibly being TRBD2 (5 bases). This CDR3 has 14 residues. V lost 0 bases and J lost 5, with 10 bases in between. Germline V gene sequence: CDR1 MNHNY, CDR2 SVGAGI (reference sequence). This CDR3 reads CASSYSPKRETQYF. DNA for the CDR3: TGTGCCAGCAGTTACTCCCCCAAGCGGGAGACCCAGTACTTC.

The J gene is TRBJ1-2, the V gene TRBV12-3 or TRBV12-4, with TRBD1 as a possible D gene (6 bases). The CDR3 extends over 14 amino acids. Trimming shortened V by 5 bases and J by 8 bases, and 18 bases separated the two germline ends. DNA of the CDR3: TGTGCCAGCAGTCCAAGAGGGGGGGCGGAGGGCTACACCTTC. This sequence encodes CASSPRGGAEGYTF.

The V gene is TRBV7-3, the J gene TRBJ1-1, with no clear D. Trimming cost V 5 bases and J 1 base, with 11 bases left between them. CDR1 and CDR2 from the germline V gene are SGHTA and FQGTGA. This CDR3 comprises 14 residues. In DNA form, the CDR3 reads TGTGCCAGCAGCCAAGGTGCGGGGAACACTGAAGCTTTCTTT. Amino acids: CASSQGAGNTEAFF.

V and J are TRBV20-1 and TRBJ2-7; D gene ambiguous. V lost 6 bases to trimming and J lost 2 bases, with 17 bases between them. The CDR3 covers 14 residues. Germline V gene sequence: CDR1 DFQATT, CDR2 SNEGSKA (reference sequence). CDR3 protein: CSAPVSAAPYEQYF. The CDR3 DNA follows: TGCAGTGCACCTGTATCGGCGGCCCCCTACGAGCAGTACTTC.

About this clonotype itself: The junction and the germline gene differ at one end; a read error may be behind it. The chain has TRBV7-2 and TRBJ2-5; D remains unclear. Germline CDR1 and CDR2: SGHTA and FQGNSA. The CDR3 covers 11 residues. Here the CDR3 reads CASSEMETQYF. The CDR3 DNA is TGCGCCAGCAGTGAGATGGAGACCCAGTACTTC. The full variable domain, with the rest looked up from reference TRBV7-2 and TRBJ2-5, is GAGVSQSPSNKVTEKGKDVELRCDPISGHTALYWYRQSLGQGLEFLIYFQGNSAPDKSGLPSDRFSAERTGGSVSTLTIQRTQQEDSAVYLCASSEMETQYFGPGTRLLVL.